Here is one T cell receptor beta chain with its context. This CDR3 has 14 residues. Germline assignment: CDR1 SGHDT and CDR2 YYEEEE. V trimming: 4 bases; J trimming: 6 bases; junction bases outside the gene matches: 5. Produced via immunoSEQ multiplex PCR; TCRdb's table is partial and in-frame only. The sample has 100,000 to 150,000 clones, around 93% seen once. These data originate in a study of control samples from healthy donors and cancer patients. The specimen sequenced was blood. The chain carries TRBV5-6 and TRBJ1-4; 8 nucleotides agree with TRBD1. The origin of this receptor is a woman in her 50s in good health. The chain's CDR3 is CASSDTGGDEKLFF. CDR3 DNA: TGTGCCAGCAGCGACACAGGGGGAGATGAAAAACTGTTTTTT.